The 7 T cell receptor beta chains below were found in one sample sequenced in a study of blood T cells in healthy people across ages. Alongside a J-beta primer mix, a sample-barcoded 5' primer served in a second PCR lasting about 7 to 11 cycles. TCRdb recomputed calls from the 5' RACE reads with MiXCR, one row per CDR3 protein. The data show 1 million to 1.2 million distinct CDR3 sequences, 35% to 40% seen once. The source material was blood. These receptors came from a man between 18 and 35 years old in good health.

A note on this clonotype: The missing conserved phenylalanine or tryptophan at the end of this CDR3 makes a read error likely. The CDR3 DNA reads as TGTGCCAGCAGTTTATCGAAGCGACGGGCTGATTTCACTGAAGCTTTCGTT. Translating gives CASSLSKRRADFTEAFV. The chain carries TRBV27 and TRBJ1-1; D remains unclear. Germline V lookup: CDR1 MNHEY, CDR2 SMNVEV (reference sequence). CDR3 size: 17 residues. V was shortened by 0 bases and J by 4 bases, with 18 bases between the two germline ends.

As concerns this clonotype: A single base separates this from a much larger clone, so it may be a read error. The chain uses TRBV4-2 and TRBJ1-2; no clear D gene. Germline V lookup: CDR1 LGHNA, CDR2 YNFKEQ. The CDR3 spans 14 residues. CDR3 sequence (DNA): TGTGCCAGCAACCAAGGTGGGGTTTCCTATGGCTACACCTTC. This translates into CASNQGGVSYGYTF.

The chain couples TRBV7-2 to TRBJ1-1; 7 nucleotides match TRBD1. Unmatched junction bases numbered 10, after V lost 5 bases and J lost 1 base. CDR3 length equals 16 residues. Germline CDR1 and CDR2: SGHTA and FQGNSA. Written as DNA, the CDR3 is TGTGCCAGCAGCGGAAGGGACAGACAAAGGAACACTGAAGCTTTCTTT. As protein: CASSGRDRQRNTEAFF.

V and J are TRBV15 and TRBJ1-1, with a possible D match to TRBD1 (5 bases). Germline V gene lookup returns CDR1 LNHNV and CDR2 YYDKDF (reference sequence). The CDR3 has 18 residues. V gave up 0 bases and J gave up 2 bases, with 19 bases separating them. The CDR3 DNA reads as TGTGCCACCAGCAGAGAATGGGGATGGGAGGGGTTAAACACTGAAGCTTTCTTT. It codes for CATSREWGWEGLNTEAFF.

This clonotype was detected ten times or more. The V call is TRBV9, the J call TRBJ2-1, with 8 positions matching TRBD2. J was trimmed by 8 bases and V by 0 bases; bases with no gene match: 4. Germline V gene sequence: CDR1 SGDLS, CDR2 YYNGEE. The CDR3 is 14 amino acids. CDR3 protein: CASSVAGGPYEQFF. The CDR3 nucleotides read TGTGCCAGCAGCGTAGCGGGGGGGCCGTATGAGCAGTTCTTC. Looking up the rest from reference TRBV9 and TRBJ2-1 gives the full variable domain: DSGVTQTPKHLITATGQRVTLRCSPRSGDLSVYWYQQSLDQGLQFLIQYYNGEERAKGNILERFSAQQFPDLHSELNLSSLELGDSALYFCASSVAGGPYEQFFGPGTRLTVL.

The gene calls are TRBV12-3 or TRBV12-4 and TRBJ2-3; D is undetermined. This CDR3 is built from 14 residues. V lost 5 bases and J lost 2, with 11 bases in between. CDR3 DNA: TGTGCCAGCAGTGAGAACGTGAACACAGATACGCAGTATTTT. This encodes CASSENVNTDTQYF.

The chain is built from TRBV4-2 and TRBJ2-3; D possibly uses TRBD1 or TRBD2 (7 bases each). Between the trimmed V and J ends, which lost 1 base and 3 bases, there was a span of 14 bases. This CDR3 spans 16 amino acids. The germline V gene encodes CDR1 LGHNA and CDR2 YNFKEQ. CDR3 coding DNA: TGTGCCAGCAGCCAAGTCAGGGGGGGTGCTACAGATACGCAGTATTTT. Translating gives CASSQVRGGATDTQYF.